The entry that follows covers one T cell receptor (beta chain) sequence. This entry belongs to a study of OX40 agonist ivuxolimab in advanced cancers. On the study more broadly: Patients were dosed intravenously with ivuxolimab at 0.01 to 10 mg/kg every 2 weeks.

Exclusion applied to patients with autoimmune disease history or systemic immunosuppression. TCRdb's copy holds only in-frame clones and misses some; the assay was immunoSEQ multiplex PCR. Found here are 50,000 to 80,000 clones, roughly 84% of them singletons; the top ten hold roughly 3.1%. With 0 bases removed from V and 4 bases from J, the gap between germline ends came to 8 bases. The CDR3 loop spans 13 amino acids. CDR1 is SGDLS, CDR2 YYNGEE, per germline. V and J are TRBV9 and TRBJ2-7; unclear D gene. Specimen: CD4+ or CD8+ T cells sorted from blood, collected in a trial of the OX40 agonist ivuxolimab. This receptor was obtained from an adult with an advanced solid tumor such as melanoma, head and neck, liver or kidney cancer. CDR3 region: CASSVATAYEQYF. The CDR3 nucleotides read TGTGCCAGCAGCGTAGCTACCGCGTACGAGCAGTACTTC.